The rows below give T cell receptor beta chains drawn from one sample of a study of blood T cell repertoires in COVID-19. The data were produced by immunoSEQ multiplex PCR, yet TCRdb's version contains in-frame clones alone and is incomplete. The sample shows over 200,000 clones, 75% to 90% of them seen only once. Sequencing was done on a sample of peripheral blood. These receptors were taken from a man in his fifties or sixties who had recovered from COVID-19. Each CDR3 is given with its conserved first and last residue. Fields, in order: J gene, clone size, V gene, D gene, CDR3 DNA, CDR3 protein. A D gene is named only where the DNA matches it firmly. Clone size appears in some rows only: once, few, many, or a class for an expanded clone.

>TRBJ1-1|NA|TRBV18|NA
TGTGCCAGCTCACCTCTCCAATCGGTTGGGGGGACTGAAGCTTTCTTT
CASSPLQSVGGTEAFF
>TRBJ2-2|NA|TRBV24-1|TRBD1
TGTGCCACCAGTCAAACCGGGACAGGGGGTTCCGGGGAGCTGTTTTTT
CATSQTGTGGSGELFF
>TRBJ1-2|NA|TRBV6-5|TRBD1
TGTGCGAGGCGGGTGGGACAGTTAACTAAGGGCTACACCTTC
CARRVGQLTKGYTF
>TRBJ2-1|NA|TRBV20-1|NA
TGCAGTGCTAGTCCCCAGCTAGCGAGCTACAATGAGCAGTTCTTC
CSASPQLASYNEQFF
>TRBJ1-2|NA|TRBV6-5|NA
TGTGCCAGCAGTTACTCCGGACATGCCTATGGCTACACCTTC
CASSYSGHAYGYTF
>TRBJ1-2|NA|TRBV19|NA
TGTGCCAGTAGGGGGCAGAACTATGGCTACACCTTC
CASRGQNYGYTF
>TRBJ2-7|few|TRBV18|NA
TGTGCCAGCTCACCTTGGAGTTTCTACGAGCAGTACTTC
CASSPWSFYEQYF
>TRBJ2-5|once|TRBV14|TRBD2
TGTGCCAGCAGCCCAACTTTCTCCGCGGGGGGGACCCGGCAAGAGACCCAGTACTTC
CASSPTFSAGGTRQETQYF
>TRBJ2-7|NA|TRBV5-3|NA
TGTGCCAGAAGCTTGGCTACGGGCAGGGTAGGGTACGAGCAGTACTTC
CARSLATGRVGYEQYF
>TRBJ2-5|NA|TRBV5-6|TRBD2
TGTGCCAGCAGCCCGGGGGGGACCCTGGGGACCCAGTACTTC
CASSPGGTLGTQYF
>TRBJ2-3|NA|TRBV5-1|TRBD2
TGCGCCACCCGGACTAGCGGTTACACAGATACGCAGTATTTT
CATRTSGYTDTQYF
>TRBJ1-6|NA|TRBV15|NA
TGTGCCACCAGCAGAGATCGGGGCAGGGGAAGATCACCCCTCCACTTT
CATSRDRGRGRSPLHF
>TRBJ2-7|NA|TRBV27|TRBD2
TGTGCCAGCAGTTCCCTAGCGGGGGGGCGATACGAGCAGTACTTC
CASSSLAGGRYEQYF
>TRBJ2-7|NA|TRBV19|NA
TGTGCCAGTAGCACAACAGGGTCCTACGAGCAGTACTTC
CASSTTGSYEQYF
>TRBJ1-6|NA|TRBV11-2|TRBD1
TGTGCCAGCAGCGACCGGGACAGGGGTATTACCCTCCACTTT
CASSDRDRGITLHF
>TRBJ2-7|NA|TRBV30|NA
TGTGCCTGGAAAAGGGACATCGGAGGCTACGAGCAGTACTTC
CAWKRDIGGYEQYF
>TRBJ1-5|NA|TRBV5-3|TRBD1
TGTGCCAGAAGCCCGGGACAGGGGGGCAATCAGCCCCAGCATTTT
CARSPGQGGNQPQHF
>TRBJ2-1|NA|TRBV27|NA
TGTGCCAGCAGTTTACTAGCTCGGGATGAGCAGTTCTTC
CASSLLARDEQFF
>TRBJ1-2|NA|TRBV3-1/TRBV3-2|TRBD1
TGTGCCAGCAGCCATAGGACAGGGAACTATGGCTACACCTTC
CASSHRTGNYGYTF
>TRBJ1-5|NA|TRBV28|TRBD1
TGTGCCAGCAGTTACCCCCCCGGGACAGGGCCTCTCAGTCAGCCCCAGCATTTT
CASSYPPGTGPLSQPQHF
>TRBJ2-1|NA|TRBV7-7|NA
TGTGCTAGCAGCTTTCGTGACAGCTCCTACAATGAGCAGTTCTTC
CASSFRDSSYNEQFF
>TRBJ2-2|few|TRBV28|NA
TGTGCCAGCAGTCCGGTCGGGGAGCTGTTTTTT
CASSPVGELFF
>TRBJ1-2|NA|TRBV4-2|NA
TGTGCCAGCAGCCAATCCTTGCCTGCGGCGGGCTATGGCTACACCTTC
CASSQSLPAAGYGYTF
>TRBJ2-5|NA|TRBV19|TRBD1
TGTGCCAGTAGTATCGGGGGACAGGGGAGACGAGAGACCCAGTACTTC
CASSIGGQGRRETQYF
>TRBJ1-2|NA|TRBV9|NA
TGTGCCAGCAGCGTAGAAGGAGGAGGGGATGGCTACACCTTC
CASSVEGGGDGYTF
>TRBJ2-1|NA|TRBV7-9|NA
TGTGCTAGCACGAAAAGGGGTCGGAATGAGCAGTTCTTC
CASTKRGRNEQFF
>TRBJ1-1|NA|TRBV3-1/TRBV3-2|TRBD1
TGTGCCAGCAGCCAAGATTTGGCAGGGGGGTGGACTGAAGCTTTCTTT
CASSQDLAGGWTEAFF
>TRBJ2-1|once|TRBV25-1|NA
TGTGCCAGCAGTGGGTGGAGAGTTGAGCAGTTCTTC
CASSGWRVEQFF
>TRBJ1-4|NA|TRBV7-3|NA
TGTGCCAGCAGCTTACGTTATGGGGAGGTTGGGGGTCGGGCTGAAAAACTGTTTTTT
CASSLRYGEVGGRAEKLFF
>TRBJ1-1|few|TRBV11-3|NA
TGTGCCAGCAGCTTAGACGGGAACACTGAAGCTTTCTTT
CASSLDGNTEAFF
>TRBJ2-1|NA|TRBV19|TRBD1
TGTGCCAGTAGCCGACAGGGTGAAGATGAGCAGTTCTTC
CASSRQGEDEQFF
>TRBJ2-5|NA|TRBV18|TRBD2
TGTGCCAGCTCACTTATTAGCGGGAGCCAAGAGACCCAGTACTTC
CASSLISGSQETQYF
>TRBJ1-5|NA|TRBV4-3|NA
TGCGCCAGCAGCCAAGATCCACAAGGAGATCAGCCCCAGCATTTT
CASSQDPQGDQPQHF
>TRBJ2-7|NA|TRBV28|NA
TGTGCCAGCAGAAACAACTACGCGGCGGGGTCAAAAATCCACGAGCAGTACTTC
CASRNNYAAGSKIHEQYF
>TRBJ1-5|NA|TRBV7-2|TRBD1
TGTGCCAGCAGCTCCTCAATACGACAGGGAGTAAGCAATCAGCCCCAGCATTTT
CASSSSIRQGVSNQPQHF
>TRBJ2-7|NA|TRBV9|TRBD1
TGTGCCAGCAGGCACCCGGGACAGGGACTAAACGAGCAGTACTTC
CASRHPGQGLNEQYF
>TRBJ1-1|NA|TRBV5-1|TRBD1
TGCGCCAGCAGCGCGGACAGGGCGGGAACTGAAGCTTTCTTT
CASSADRAGTEAFF
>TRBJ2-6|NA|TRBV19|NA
TGTGCCAGTATAGGGGGGGGCGCAGGGGCCAACGTCCTGACTTTC
CASIGGGAGANVLTF
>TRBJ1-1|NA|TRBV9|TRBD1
TGTGCCAGCAGCCCACAGGGGTCAGTGACTGAAGCTTTCTTT
CASSPQGSVTEAFF
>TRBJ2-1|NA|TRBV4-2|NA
TGTGCCAGCAGCCAGTTATCCGCGGGTTACAATGAGCAGTTCTTC
CASSQLSAGYNEQFF
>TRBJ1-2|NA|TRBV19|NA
TGTGCCAGTAGTGTTCAGGGGAACTATGGCTACACCTTC
CASSVQGNYGYTF
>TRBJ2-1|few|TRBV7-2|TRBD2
TGTGCCAGCGTCCTGGGGACTAGCGGGTATGAGCAGTTCTTC
CASVLGTSGYEQFF
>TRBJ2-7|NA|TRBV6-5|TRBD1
TGTGCCAGCAGCCGCCCGGGACAGGAAGTCTACGAGCAGTACTTC
CASSRPGQEVYEQYF
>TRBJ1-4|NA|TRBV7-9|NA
TGTGCCAGCAGCTGGCCGTCATTGACAACTAATGAAAAACTGTTTTTT
CASSWPSLTTNEKLFF
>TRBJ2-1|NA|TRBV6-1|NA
TGTGCCAGCAGTGAAGTGGGCGATGAGCAGTTCTTC
CASSEVGDEQFF
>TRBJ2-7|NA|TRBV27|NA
TGTGCCAGCAGTTGGAGGAACGAGCAGTACTTC
CASSWRNEQYF
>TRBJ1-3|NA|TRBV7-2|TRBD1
TGTGCCAGCAGCCGTCTTTCGGGACAGTTTTCCTCTGGAAACACCATATATTTT
CASSRLSGQFSSGNTIYF
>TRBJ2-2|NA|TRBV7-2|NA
TGTGCCAGCAGCTTAGCCGAGTTTTCCAGGGAGCTGTTTTTT
CASSLAEFSRELFF
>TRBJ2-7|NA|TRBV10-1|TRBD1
TGCGCCAGCAGTGATGATAGGACAGGGGACGAGCAGTACTTC
CASSDDRTGDEQYF
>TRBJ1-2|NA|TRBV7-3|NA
TGTGCCAGCAGCTTAACTTCAGATAACTATGGCTACACCTTC
CASSLTSDNYGYTF
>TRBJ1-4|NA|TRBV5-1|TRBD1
TGCGCCAGCAGCCGGAGTAACAGGGGAGGCTGGGTTGAAAAACTGTTTTTT
CASSRSNRGGWVEKLFF
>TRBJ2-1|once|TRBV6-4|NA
TGTGCCAGCAGCTCCGGACTAAATCCTAATGAGCAGTTCTTC
CASSSGLNPNEQFF
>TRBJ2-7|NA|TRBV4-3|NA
TGCGCCAGCAGCCAAGATACAGCCTACGAGCAGTACTTC
CASSQDTAYEQYF
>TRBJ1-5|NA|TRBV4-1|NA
TGCGCCAGCAGCCAAGAAGTTACAGCTAGCAATCAGCCCCAGCATTTT
CASSQEVTASNQPQHF
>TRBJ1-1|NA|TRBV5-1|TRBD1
TGCGCCAGCAGCGGACAGGGGAACACTGAAGCTTTCTTT
CASSGQGNTEAFF